The rows below give T cell receptor beta chains drawn from one sample of a study of blood T cell repertoires in COVID-19. Produced via immunoSEQ multiplex PCR; TCRdb's table is partial and in-frame only. The profile shows more than 300,000 clones, about 87% of them singletons. The sequenced sample was peripheral blood. These receptors were collected from a woman aged 25-40 years with COVID-19, enrolled during active disease. The CDR3 runs from the conserved cysteine through the conserved F or W. The D gene is left open where the match is weak. Not every row has a clone size; where given, it reads once, few, many or a size class.

clone_size	v_call	j_call	d_call	cdr3_aa	cdr3_nt
.	TRBV19	TRBJ1-2	TRBD1	CASSMDRLTNYGYTF	TGTGCCAGTAGTATGGACAGGCTTACTAACTATGGCTACACCTTC
.	TRBV29-1	TRBJ1-2	.	CSVVQNYGYTF	TGCAGCGTTGTACAGAACTATGGCTACACCTTC
.	TRBV6-5	TRBJ2-1	.	CASSYLAGYNEQFF	TGTGCCAGCAGTTACTTAGCTGGATACAATGAGCAGTTCTTC
.	TRBV3-1/TRBV3-2	TRBJ2-7	TRBD1	CASSQDRGLHYEQYF	TGTGCCAGCAGCCAAGACAGGGGGCTCCACTACGAGCAGTACTTC
.	TRBV5-4	TRBJ1-4	TRBD1	CASSLAPGQGGPNEKLFF	TGTGCCAGCAGCTTGGCGCCCGGACAGGGGGGACCTAATGAAAAACTGTTTTTT
.	TRBV9	TRBJ1-3	.	CASSVTGTGNTIYF	TGTGCCAGCAGCGTTACAGGGACTGGAAACACCATATATTTT
.	TRBV3-1/TRBV3-2	TRBJ2-3	.	CASSQAGSQYF	TGTGCCAGCAGCCAAGCGGGGTCCCAGTATTTT
once	TRBV5-1	TRBJ2-5	.	CASSLGVRAQETQYF	TGCGCCAGCAGCTTGGGTGTACGAGCCCAAGAGACCCAGTACTTC
.	TRBV29-1	TRBJ1-3	TRBD1	CSALDRGRNTIYF	TGCAGCGCCCTGGACAGGGGACGTAACACCATATATTTT
.	TRBV5-1	TRBJ2-5	TRBD2	CASSSEGLAGQETQYF	TGCGCCAGCAGCTCGGAGGGACTAGCGGGCCAAGAGACCCAGTACTTC
.	TRBV7-2	TRBJ1-4	TRBD1	CASSLAPTGGFEKLFF	TGTGCCAGCAGCTTAGCCCCGACAGGGGGCTTTGAAAAACTGTTTTTT
.	TRBV30	TRBJ1-2	TRBD1	CAWSVRWGQGGYGYTF	TGTGCCTGGAGTGTACGGTGGGGACAGGGAGGCTATGGCTACACCTTC
.	TRBV19	TRBJ1-6	TRBD1	CASSSQGGNSPLHF	TGTGCCAGTAGTTCACAGGGGGGTAATTCACCCCTCCACTTT
.	TRBV6-5	TRBJ2-7	TRBD1	CASSSRDRDEQYF	TGTGCCAGCAGTTCCCGGGACAGGGACGAGCAGTACTTC
.	TRBV7-9	TRBJ1-2	.	CASSGEMALRYGYTF	TGTGCCAGCAGCGGGGAGATGGCGTTAAGATATGGCTACACCTTC
.	TRBV7-9	TRBJ2-3	TRBD1	CASSLAWFGTGEDTQYF	TGTGCCAGCAGCTTAGCGTGGTTTGGGACAGGGGAAGATACGCAGTATTTT
.	TRBV7-3	TRBJ2-3	.	CASSLTRDLRTDTQYF	TGTGCCAGCAGCTTAACACGGGACTTGCGCACAGATACGCAGTATTTT
.	TRBV27	TRBJ2-7	TRBD1	CASSFKGTANEQYF	TGTGCCAGCAGTTTTAAAGGGACAGCAAACGAGCAGTACTTC
.	TRBV5-4	TRBJ2-3	.	CASSLVRRTDTQYF	TGTGCCAGCAGCTTAGTACGGAGGACAGATACGCAGTATTTT
once	TRBV29-1	TRBJ2-1	.	CSVREQGKYNEQFF	TGCAGCGTACGAGAGCAGGGTAAATACAATGAGCAGTTCTTC
few	TRBV5-1	TRBJ2-1	TRBD2	CASTGTSGANEQFF	TGCGCCAGCACCGGGACTAGTGGTGCCAATGAGCAGTTCTTC
.	TRBV6-6	TRBJ2-2	TRBD2	CASSRPGHSGSGTGELFF	TGTGCCAGCAGTCGTCCGGGACATAGCGGGAGTGGCACCGGGGAGCTGTTTTTT
.	TRBV5-4	TRBJ2-7	.	CASSLGPPYEQYF	TGTGCCAGCAGCTTGGGGCCCCCCTACGAGCAGTACTTC
once	TRBV23-1	TRBJ2-1	.	CARERVASYNEQFF	TGCGCCAGGGAGCGGGTCGCCTCCTACAATGAGCAGTTCTTC
.	TRBV15	TRBJ1-5	.	CATSSLSSQPQHF	TGTGCCACCAGCAGTTTAAGTAGCCAGCCCCAGCATTTT
.	TRBV30	TRBJ1-5	.	CAWGGDINQPQHF	TGTGCCTGGGGCGGGGACATCAATCAGCCCCAGCATTTT
.	TRBV6-2/TRBV6-3	TRBJ2-3	TRBD2	CASSSGLAGGPSGTDTQYF	TGTGCCAGCAGTTCAGGACTAGCGGGAGGGCCCTCGGGCACAGATACGCAGTATTTT
.	TRBV28	TRBJ2-7	TRBD1	CASSLYWDSEQYF	TGTGCCAGCAGTTTATACTGGGACAGCGAGCAGTACTTC
few	TRBV19	TRBJ2-3	TRBD2	CASSPSGRSDTQYF	TGTGCCAGTAGTCCGAGCGGGAGATCAGATACGCAGTATTTT
.	TRBV12-3/TRBV12-4	TRBJ2-2	.	CASSPSNTGELFF	TGTGCCAGCAGTCCGTCGAACACCGGGGAGCTGTTTTTT
.	TRBV11-2	TRBJ2-3	.	CASSLELASSKDTQYF	TGTGCCAGCAGCTTAGAGCTTGCTAGCTCCAAAGATACGCAGTATTTT
.	TRBV2	TRBJ2-2	.	CASIVQANTGELFF	TGTGCCAGCATCGTACAAGCGAACACCGGGGAGCTGTTTTTT
once	TRBV5-1	TRBJ2-2	TRBD2	CASSLHQPGLAGGELFF	TGCGCCAGCAGCTTGCATCAACCGGGACTAGCGGGCGGGGAGCTGTTTTTT
.	TRBV5-6	TRBJ2-1	TRBD1	CASSFGQGAIEQFF	TGTGCCAGCAGCTTTGGACAGGGGGCGATTGAGCAGTTCTTC
.	TRBV10-2	TRBJ2-5	.	CASSELGGPETQYF	TGCGCCAGCAGTGAGTTAGGCGGGCCGGAGACCCAGTACTTC
.	TRBV29-1	TRBJ2-7	TRBD2	CSGATSGSYEQYF	TGCAGCGGTGCGACTAGCGGGAGCTACGAGCAGTACTTC
.	TRBV18	TRBJ2-3	.	CASSPPSGGTDTQYF	TGTGCCAGCTCACCACCGTCGGGGGGCACAGATACGCAGTATTTT
.	TRBV5-1	TRBJ2-7	TRBD1	CASSLDGWTGPNYEQYF	TGCGCCAGCAGCTTGGATGGCTGGACAGGCCCGAACTACGAGCAGTACTTC
once	TRBV5-6	TRBJ2-3	TRBD2	CASSLDGGGSRDTQYF	TGTGCCAGCAGCTTGGATGGCGGCGGGAGCAGGGATACGCAGTATTTT
.	TRBV6-6	TRBJ1-4	.	CASSNRETEKLFF	TGTGCCAGCAGTAACAGGGAGACCGAAAAACTGTTTTTT
.	TRBV12-3/TRBV12-4	TRBJ2-7	.	CASSTGHLYEQYF	TGTGCCAGCAGTACGGGACATCTCTACGAGCAGTACTTC
.	TRBV11-2	TRBJ2-1	TRBD2	CASSFSSGNGNEQFF	TGTGCCAGCAGCTTTTCTAGCGGGAATGGGAATGAGCAGTTCTTC
.	TRBV19	TRBJ2-7	.	CASSIDSGSSTYEQYF	TGTGCCAGTAGTATAGATTCCGGGAGCTCAACCTACGAGCAGTACTTC
.	TRBV7-8	TRBJ1-3	TRBD1	CASSPRTGWNTIYF	TGTGCCAGCAGCCCAAGGACAGGGTGGAACACCATATATTTT
.	TRBV2	TRBJ1-6	.	CASSPSSRVNSPLHF	TGTGCCAGCAGTCCCTCGTCCCGGGTCAATTCACCCCTCCACTTT
.	TRBV27	TRBJ1-5	.	CASSGWGRGTPQHF	TGTGCCAGCAGTGGGTGGGGGAGGGGGACGCCCCAGCATTTT
few	TRBV4-1	TRBJ2-7	TRBD1	CASSQANRGYEQYF	TGCGCCAGCAGCCAAGCGAACAGGGGTTACGAGCAGTACTTC
.	TRBV30	TRBJ1-5	.	CAWTGSQPQHF	TGTGCCTGGACCGGGAGTCAGCCCCAGCATTTT
.	TRBV28	TRBJ2-5	TRBD2	CASTPGLAETQYF	TGTGCCAGCACCCCAGGACTAGCGGAGACCCAGTACTTC
.	TRBV7-8	TRBJ1-4	TRBD1	CASTGQGYRANEKLFF	TGTGCCAGCACGGGACAGGGTTACAGAGCTAATGAAAAACTGTTTTTT
.	TRBV29-1	TRBJ2-1	TRBD2	CSVETLAGVGEQFF	TGCAGCGTTGAAACATTAGCGGGAGTAGGTGAGCAGTTCTTC
.	TRBV7-6	TRBJ2-7	TRBD2	CASSLAQPRPGLDSTHEQYF	TGTGCCAGCAGCTTGGCACAACCAAGGCCGGGACTAGACTCAACTCACGAGCAGTACTTC
.	TRBV5-1	TRBJ2-3	TRBD1	CASSHATGGAIDTQYF	TGCGCCAGCAGCCACGCAACAGGGGGCGCCATAGATACGCAGTATTTT
.	TRBV2	TRBJ2-1	TRBD2	CASSVVAGLAGGDSYNEQFF	TGTGCCAGCAGTGTTGTTGCGGGACTAGCGGGAGGGGACTCCTACAATGAGCAGTTCTTC